The 21 T cell receptor beta chains below were found in one sample sequenced in a study of T-cell reconstitution after alpha-beta-depleted transplantation in children. The library targeted TCRbeta and was prepared with unique molecular identifiers. TCRdb reanalysed the PCR reads using MiXCR and keeps one entry per CDR3 protein. The sample carries just over 950,000 distinct CDR3 sequences, around 30% recorded once. The sequences come from PBMCs, mostly from graft donor cells, collected 360 days after TCRalphabeta/CD19-depleted stem cell transplant. The receptors originated from a boy younger than two who had a stem cell transplant for SCID, so the T cells may come from the graft donor.

A few counts support this clonotype. The chain links TRBV11-1 to TRBJ2-5; possibly TRBD2 for D (6 bases). Germline values: CDR1 SGHAT, CDR2 FQDESV (reference sequence). The V gene lost 4 bases and the J gene lost 2 bases, with 11 bases spanning the gap. The CDR3 consists of 14 residues. The CDR3 DNA reads as TGTGCCAGCAGCTCCTGGGAGGCTCAAGAGACCCAGTACTTC. Its protein product is CASSSWEAQETQYF.

This clonotype was found a few times. The V and J genes are TRBV20-1 and TRBJ1-2, with TRBD1 matching over 9 bases. This CDR3 has 15 residues. CDR1 is DFQATT, CDR2 SNEGSKA, per germline (reference sequence). V trimming: 6 bases; J trimming: 5 bases; junction bases outside the gene matches: 13. The CDR3 sequence: CSARGHTGGAYGYTF. The CDR3 DNA sequence: TGCAGTGCCAGGGGGCATACAGGGGGCGCTTATGGCTACACCTTC.

This clonotype turned up a few times. The CDR3, as DNA: TGCAGTGCTAGAAGGGGGGCTAGCATGACAGATACGCAGTATTTT. Encoded protein: CSARRGASMTDTQYF. This chain connects TRBV20-1 to TRBJ2-3, with D tentatively TRBD1 or TRBD2 (6 bases each). CDR1 and CDR2 from the germline V gene are DFQATT and SNEGSKA (reference sequence). Trimming pared 2 bases from V and 3 bases from J, leaving 15 bases between. The CDR3 spans 15 residues.

This rearrangement joins TRBV10-3 to TRBJ1-1; 7 bases fit TRBD1. The CDR3 length is 13 residues. Germline values: CDR1 ENHRY, CDR2 SYGVKD. V shed 4 bases and J 3 bases; nucleotides not matched to a gene: 2. CDR3 bases: TGTGCCATCAGTGGACAGGGAGACACTGAAGCTTTCTTT. This sequence encodes CAISGQGDTEAFF.

The J gene is TRBJ2-5, the V gene TRBV20-1, with a possible D match to TRBD1 (6 bases). CDR1 DFQATT and CDR2 SNEGSKA come from the germline V gene (reference sequence). V lost 6 bases, J lost 5 bases, and 16 bases lay in between. The CDR3 totals 13 residues. Written as DNA, the CDR3 is TGCAGTGCCGTCCCTGGGGGCGGGGAGACCCAGTACTTC. Translating it yields CSAVPGGGETQYF.

The chain recombines TRBV5-5 with TRBJ2-1; D may match TRBD1 or TRBD2 (6 bases each). CDR3 length: 15 amino acids. Trimming removed 7 bases at V and 1 base at J, with 15 bases between. The germline gives CDR1 SGHKS, CDR2 YYEKEE (reference sequence). The CDR3: CASGQQGGSYNEQFF. CDR3 coding DNA: TGTGCCAGCGGCCAACAGGGAGGTTCCTACAATGAGCAGTTCTTC.

This clonotype was seen a few times. This sequence joins TRBV29-1 and TRBJ2-7, with D perhaps given as TRBD1 or TRBD2 (5 bases each). This CDR3 is 12 amino acids long. Germline CDR1 and CDR2: SQVTM and ANQGSEA. Deletions cut 4 bases from V and 5 bases from J, with 12 bases between. CDR3 in DNA: TGCAGCGTTGGGGGGTTTAGGGACGAGCAGTACTTC. Residues: CSVGGFRDEQYF.

The chain employs TRBV2 and TRBJ2-5; 15 positions agree with TRBD2. J lost 5 bases, V lost 6 bases, and 10 bases had no gene match. This CDR3 has 17 residues. Germline V lookup: CDR1 SNHLY, CDR2 FYNNEI. The CDR3 bases are TGTGCCAGCAGGGATGCCGGGACTAGCGGGGGGTGGGAGACCCAGTACTTC. It translates to CASRDAGTSGGWETQYF.

This chain connects TRBV4-1 to TRBJ1-2; D uncertain. The germline CDR1 and CDR2 sequences are MGHRA and YSYEKL. The germline V and J ends were trimmed by 4 bases and 4 bases, with 13 bases remaining between them. This CDR3 comprises 14 residues. The CDR3 DNA follows: TGCGCCAGCAGCCTAGCGTCCGGCCTCTATGGCTACACCTTC. It encodes CASSLASGLYGYTF.

The CDR3 DNA reads TGTGCCAGCAGCTTGGACAGGGGGCGCGGAGGCACAGATACGCAGTATTTT. It translates to CASSLDRGRGGTDTQYF. This sequence joins TRBV9 and TRBJ2-3; TRBD1 aligns across 11 bases. Trimming took 4 bases from V and 1 from J; bases not matched to a gene: 8. There are 17 residues in the CDR3. Per the germline V gene, CDR1 is SGDLS and CDR2 is YYNGEE.

The DNA for the CDR3 is TGCGCCAGCAGCCAACCTATAGACAGGGACGGAAACACCATATATTTT. Translating gives CASSQPIDRDGNTIYF. This rearrangement joins TRBV4-1 to TRBJ1-3, with 7 bases identical to TRBD1. The CDR3 sequence is 16 residues long. V gave up 2 bases and J gave up 4 bases; unmatched junction bases: 8. Germline lookup yields CDR1 MGHRA and CDR2 YSYEKL.

This clonotype was recorded a few times. The V and J genes are TRBV25-1 and TRBJ1-2, with 9 bases that match TRBD1. Germline V gives CDR1 MGHDK, CDR2 SYGVNS. CDR3 length equals 16 residues. V shed 10 bases, J shed 2 bases, and the junction held 14 bases outside the gene matches. The CDR3 sequence: CATRPTGTGKNYGYTF. The DNA for the CDR3 is TGTGCCACCAGGCCCACCGGGACAGGGAAAAACTATGGCTACACCTTC.

This rearrangement joins TRBV7-9 to TRBJ1-6; D unresolved. CDR3 size: 12 residues. From germline, CDR1 is SEHNR and CDR2 FQNEAQ (reference sequence). The ends were cut back, 1 base at V and 14 bases at J, with 9 bases in the middle. The CDR3 region has the DNA TGTGCCAGCAGCTTAGGGGAAGGGACCCTCCACTTT. Protein product: CASSLGEGTLHF.

The V gene is TRBV5-1, the J gene TRBJ2-1; TRBD1 matches 7 bases. Germline CDR1 is SGHRS and CDR2 is YFSETQ. The trim removed 6 bases at V and 3 bases at J, leaving 6 bases unmatched. The CDR3 is 14 amino acids. The CDR3 spells CASNIGTVYNEQFF. The CDR3, as DNA: TGCGCCAGCAACATCGGGACAGTCTACAATGAGCAGTTCTTC.

This clonotype was counted a few times. The chain is built from TRBV15 and TRBJ2-1, with 7 bases identical to TRBD2. The CDR3 is 15 amino acids. Germline V gene lookup returns CDR1 LNHNV and CDR2 YYDKDF (reference sequence). Trimming took 1 base from V and 9 from J; bases not matched to a gene: 9. The CDR3 reads CATSRVQAGGGEQFF. The CDR3 DNA sequence: TGTGCCACCAGCAGAGTACAGGCCGGCGGGGGTGAGCAGTTCTTC.

The rearrangement uses TRBV12-3 or TRBV12-4 and TRBJ2-7, with TRBD1 matching over 8 bases. The length of the CDR3 is 16 residues. Trimming cost V 5 bases and J 2 bases; bases outside gene matches: 11. The CDR3 loop reads CASSGLGTGYPYEQYF. CDR3 nucleotide sequence: TGTGCCAGCAGTGGCCTAGGGACAGGATACCCCTACGAGCAGTACTTC.

The CDR3, as DNA: TGTGCCAGCAGCCCGCCGGGGCTCGCAACTAATGAAAAACTGTTTTTT. Its translation: CASSPPGLATNEKLFF. The chain uses TRBV7-9 and TRBJ1-4; tentatively, D is TRBD1 (5 bases). Trimming removed 5 bases at V and 0 bases at J, with 13 bases between. The CDR3 totals 16 residues. Germline V CDR1 and CDR2: SEHNR, FQNEAQ (reference sequence). Full variable domain (remainder filled in from reference TRBV7-9 and TRBJ1-4): DTGVSQNPRHKITKRGQNVTFRCDPISEHNRLYWYRQTLGQGPEFLTYFQNEAQLEKSRLLSDRFSAERPKGSFSTLEIQRTEQGDSAMYLCASSPPGLATNEKLFFGSGTQLSVL.

The V call is TRBV4-1, the J call TRBJ2-4, with TRBD1 matching 9 bases. The CDR3 covers 17 residues. Germline CDR1 reads MGHRA; CDR2 reads YSYEKL. The ends lost 2 bases at V and 1 base at J; junction bases unmatched: 6. The CDR3: CASSQIRTGDAKNIQYF. CDR3 sequence (DNA): TGCGCCAGCAGCCAAATCAGGACAGGGGATGCCAAAAACATTCAGTACTTC.

The CDR3 DNA reads TGTGCCAGCAGTTTACGGCCCCCATACAGGAATGAGCAGTTCTTC. Its protein product is CASSLRPPYRNEQFF. The rearrangement joins TRBV12-3 or TRBV12-4 to TRBJ2-1; D is possibly TRBD1 (5 bases). This CDR3 is built from 15 residues. The V end was cut by 2 bases, the J end by 7 bases, with 15 bases between.

This clonotype was seen more than once but under ten times. The chain uses TRBV20-1 and TRBJ2-4; no definite D call. Trimming left V 1 base short and J 0 bases short, with 7 bases between. This CDR3 has 14 amino acids. CDR1 is DFQATT and CDR2 is SNEGSKA in the germline V gene (reference sequence). For the CDR3, the DNA is TGCAGTGCTAGAGTCCTCCTAGCCAAAAACATTCAGTACTTC. Translation gives CSARVLLAKNIQYF.

The chain recombines TRBV28 with TRBJ2-5; D is perhaps TRBD1 or TRBD2 (5 bases each). This CDR3 has 14 amino acids. V lost 6 bases and J lost 2, with 13 bases in between. The V gene's germline CDR1 is MDHEN and CDR2 SYDVKM. This CDR3 reads CASRHPGPQETQYF. The CDR3 coding sequence is TGTGCCAGCAGACATCCGGGACCTCAAGAGACCCAGTACTTC.